This T cell receptor (beta chain) appears in the sequencing data of a study of cytomegalovirus exposure and HLA in healthy donors. Turning to the study itself: Earlier work reported approximately 110 million unique TCR beta sequences from about 180 million T cells.

General study points: Reported performance of the classifier showed diagnosis of cytomegalovirus status with high specificity and sensitivity. The productive fraction for most TCR beta V segments was about 87% or about 30% in an earlier analysis. Among CMV-associated TCR beta chains, most appeared HLA-restricted in a later analysis.

Primers: 60 Vbeta forward and 13 Jbeta reverse. The table came from immunoSEQ multiplex PCR; TCRdb's copy has only in-frame clones and leaves some out. The repertoire holds more than 150,000 clones, with about 81% as singletons. A word on this clone: What it binds is unknown.

This CDR3 spans 13 amino acids. Germline CDR1 reads GTSNPN; CDR2 reads SVGIG (reference sequence). Trimming took off 2 bases at V and 1 base at J, with 8 bases between the two ends. Sequencing was performed on PBMCs. The chain has TRBV30 and TRBJ1-2; D remains unclear. The origin of this receptor is a woman aged 18 to 35 in good health and CMV-seropositive. The DNA for the CDR3 is TGTGCCTGGAGTCTCGGTGGTAACTATGGCTACACCTTC. Amino acid sequence: CAWSLGGNYGYTF.